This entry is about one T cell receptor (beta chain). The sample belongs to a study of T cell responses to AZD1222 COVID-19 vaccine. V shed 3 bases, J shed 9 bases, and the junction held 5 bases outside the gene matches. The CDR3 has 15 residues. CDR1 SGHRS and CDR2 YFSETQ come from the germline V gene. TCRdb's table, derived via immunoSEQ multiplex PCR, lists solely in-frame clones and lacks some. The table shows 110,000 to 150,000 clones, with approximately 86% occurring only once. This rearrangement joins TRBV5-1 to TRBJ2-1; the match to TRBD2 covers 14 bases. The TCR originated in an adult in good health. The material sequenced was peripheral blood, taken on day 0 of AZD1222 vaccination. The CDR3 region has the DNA TGCGCCAGCAGCTCCGGGACTAGCGGGAGCGGTGAGCAGTTCTTC. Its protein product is CASSSGTSGSGEQFF.